The T cell receptor (beta chain) under discussion was sequenced for a study of cytotoxic CD8 clonotypes in ibrutinib-treated CLL (dated by TCRdb to the early 2020s). General notes on the study: In this cohort, approximately 15 patients were treatment-naive and some 10 were relapsed/refractory, while about 18 had unmutated IGHV. Partial responses were observed in some 24 patients and complete responses in 2; after a median follow-up of 68 months, remission was maintained in 15 or so patients and progression was observed in roughly twelve. The response samples were drawn at a median of approximately 12 months into treatment, with a range of about 6 to 36 months. On average, each sample had a few hundred thousand productive templates and approximately 100,000 productive rearrangements. Longitudinal samples were available for about 30% of the roughly 86 trial participants. Cryopreserved peripheral blood mononuclear cells were obtained before treatment, at response, and at either sustained remission or disease progression. All remission and progressive disease samples were collected while patients were still receiving ibrutinib. Broader findings and caveats from the paper: Baseline clonality exceeded that of age-matched healthy donors and correlated strongly with circulating CD8+ T-cell counts. Public clonotypes were found to be uncommon and were observed to contract or remain stable during treatment; the increase in clonality was shown to reflect expansion of private clonotypes at ibrutinib response. Sustained-remission and progressing patients did not have matched sampling times, and lymph node repertoires were not examined. At ibrutinib response clonality went up, during sustained remission it held steady, and at progression it dropped back toward baseline.

The sample's time point, from its label and the paper: roughly 2 years on ibrutinib. For TCR beta library preparation, roughly 2.2 micrograms of genomic DNA were isolated from cryopreserved PBMCs. Longitudinal blood samples from CLL patients on ibrutinib monotherapy were analyzed using high-throughput TCR beta sequencing. The patients took part in an open-label, single-center phase 2 trial of ibrutinib monotherapy. Points on this clone: Its recognized antigen is unknown. Base quality data are lacking; no much larger clone is found one base away.

The goal of deep resolution MiSeq sequencing was a depth between 1 in 1 million and 1 in 200,000 T cells, and coverage averaged 10x per clonotype. TCR beta libraries were generated with the immunoSEQ hsTCRB Kit. Regarding the original processing steps: The data were analyzed with ImmunoSEQ Analyzer and ImmunoSEQ Data Assistant, and V, D and J gene assignments followed IMGT definitions. Clonality was computed as one minus normalized Shannon entropy of productive rearrangement frequencies, ranging from 0 to 1. Only overrepresented clonotypes making up at least 0.05% of the repertoire of each patient were included in the public clonotype analysis. Around 14 repertoires from age-matched healthy donors, obtained from immuneACCESS, served as clonality controls. TCRdb mirrors the immuneACCESS table, restricted to in-frame sequences. Some clones are absent from its copies; in checked studies, under half trace to an unresolved V gene, and the reason for the others is unknown. V and J calls and clone size follow that table, whereas D and trimming were derived from the DNA. Present in this sample are around 250,000 clones, roughly 70% of which were seen just once. The top ten hold 15% of the sample.

At the junction V is shortened by 9 bases and J by 4 bases; bases outside the gene matches: 3. The germline V gene encodes CDR1 ENHRY and CDR2 SYGVKD. Counted from cysteine to phenylalanine, this CDR3 has 12 amino acids. Kept here is only the CDR3 DNA, which spans 36 bases and is read in frame from base 1. Sample: PBMCs, taken after 24 months of ibrutinib treatment. The chain was built from TRBV10-3 and TRBJ1-2, with TRBD1 identical over 9 junction bases. The sequence was collected from a human donor with chronic lymphocytic leukemia. The CDR3 reads CAIQGAGYGYTF. Here is the DNA: TGTGCCATACAGGGGGCTGGCTATGGCTACACCTTC.